This T cell receptor (beta chain) originates from a study of blood T cell repertoires in COVID-19. About the study: Sources were T cells, B-cell-depleted T cells, or PBMCs; the material itself was cDNA or gDNA.

The ends were cut back, 4 bases at V and 0 bases at J, with 12 bases in the middle. CDR1 and CDR2 from the germline V gene are LNHDA and SQIVND (reference sequence). The length of the CDR3 is 16 residues. The method was immunoSEQ multiplex PCR; TCRdb's version includes in-frame clones alone and lacks a portion of them. In the table there are about 120,000 clones, about 88% of which are singletons. The chain carries TRBV19 and TRBJ1-4, with D perhaps TRBD1 (6 bases). The sequencing sample was made of peripheral blood. The sequence derives from a man aged 45-65 years with active COVID-19. In nucleotides, the CDR3 is TGTGCCAGTAGTACGGACAGCCTCTCAACTAATGAAAAACTGTTTTTT. This sequence encodes CASSTDSLSTNEKLFF.